This T cell receptor beta chain emerged from a study of blood T cell repertoires in COVID-19. Study at large: The United States, Italy and Spain supplied acute and convalescent COVID-19 samples. PBMCs, B-cell-depleted T cells, or T cells provided the cDNA or gDNA that made up the material.

Trimming stripped 4 bases from V and 0 bases from J, with 14 bases between. The germline CDR1 and CDR2 sequences are SGHRS and YFSETQ. This CDR3 has 16 residues. Authors' analysis steps: Scientists estimated how many nucleated cells there were by amplifying reference gene primers. Some clones are missing from TCRdb's copy, which holds only in-frame ones; the method was immunoSEQ multiplex PCR. The V and J calls and clone size come from that table; D and trimming were worked out from the DNA. The repertoire has under 200,000 clones, around 80% of them found once; the top ten carry 6.5%. The sample consisted of peripheral blood. The chain couples TRBV5-1 to TRBJ2-1, with a tentative D call TRBD2 (6 bases). This TCR was recovered from a man in his 70s with active or convalescent COVID-19. As DNA, the CDR3 is TGCGCCAGCAGCACCGCAGGAGGGATCTCCTACAATGAGCAGTTCTTC. This encodes CASSTAGGISYNEQFF.